This passage covers 9 T cell receptor beta chains from one sample sequenced in a study of vaccination effects on CD4 cells after COVID-19. In the ViraFEST assay, antigen-specific CD4+ clonotypes were identified by expansion after peptide-pool stimulation. CD4+ T cells were isolated after 10 days of culture. Vaccine administered to participants consisted of two doses of either BNT162b2 or mRNA-1273. These receptors' targets are unknown. The assay was immunoSEQ multiplex PCR, and TCRdb's table has in-frame clones only and misses some. This sample has fewer than 25,000 clones, with around four fifths found just once. Sequencing was performed on CD4+ T cells from PBMCs cultured with HCoV-NL63 spike peptides, taken after COVID-19 vaccination. The receptor set was obtained from a human donor who received a COVID-19 vaccine.

As for this clone: Other DNA sequences in this specimen translate into the identical CDR3. V and J are TRBV5-1 and TRBJ1-1; possibly TRBD1 for D (5 bases). Looked up from germline, CDR1 is SGHRS and CDR2 is YFSETQ. The length of the CDR3 is 14 residues. V lost 0 bases and J 5 bases, leaving 11 bases between the germline ends. In nucleotides, the CDR3 is TGCGCCAGCAGCTTGGCTGCCGGGGGTACTGAAGCTTTCTTT. Translated: CASSLAAGGTEAFF.

This chain joins TRBV7-9 and TRBJ2-2; 13 positions agree with TRBD2. Trimming at V came to 5 bases and at J to 4 bases, leaving 13 bases not matched to a gene. The CDR3 totals 19 residues. From germline, CDR1 is SEHNR and CDR2 FQNEAQ (reference sequence). CDR3 bases: TGTGCCAGCAGCCCACTTACTAGCGGGGGGGCCTCGGGCACCGGGGAGCTGTTTTTT. It specifies CASSPLTSGGASGTGELFF.

For this clone: Additional DNA sequences in this sample encode the identical CDR3. The V and J genes are TRBV30 and TRBJ1-1; D gene uncertain. The germline V gene encodes CDR1 GTSNPN and CDR2 SVGIG (reference sequence). This CDR3 is 11 amino acids long. Trimming left V 2 bases short and J 8 bases short, with 9 bases between. The CDR3 DNA follows: TGTGCCTGGAGTAGTTTAGGGGAAGCTTTCTTT. Translated, it gives CAWSSLGEAFF.

The V and J genes are TRBV19 and TRBJ1-1, with a possible D match to TRBD1 (5 bases). The CDR3 has 13 amino acids. Trimming stripped 4 bases from V and 4 bases from J, with 10 bases between. The germline V gene encodes CDR1 LNHDA and CDR2 SQIVND (reference sequence). The CDR3 spells CASSTIDSTEAFF. The CDR3 coding sequence is TGTGCCAGTAGTACAATCGACAGCACTGAAGCTTTCTTT. Using reference TRBV19 and TRBJ1-1 for the parts outside the CDR3, the full variable domain is DGGITQSPKYLFRKEGQNVTLSCEQNLNHDAMYWYRQDPGQGLRLIYYSQIVNDFQKGDIAEGYSVSREKKESFPLTVTSAQKNPTAFYLCASSTIDSTEAFFGQGTRLTVV.

The chain combines TRBV6-2 or TRBV6-3 with TRBJ2-1, with D unclear. V lost 2 bases and J 7 bases, leaving 12 bases between the germline ends. Germline V CDR1 and CDR2: MNHEY, SVGEGT. The CDR3 contains 14 residues. This CDR3 is CASSYPRLVNEQFF. CDR3 DNA sequence: TGTGCCAGCAGTTACCCCAGGTTGGTGAATGAGCAGTTCTTC.

The V and J genes are TRBV9 and TRBJ2-3, with TRBD1 matching over 7 bases. Germline lookup yields CDR1 SGDLS and CDR2 YYNGEE. V trimming: 1 base; J trimming: 1 base; junction bases outside the gene matches: 6. This CDR3 contains 16 residues. The CDR3 sequence: CASSVKGALGTDTQYF. The CDR3 nucleotides read TGTGCCAGCAGCGTAAAGGGGGCTCTTGGCACAGATACGCAGTATTTT.

This rearrangement joins TRBV5-1 to TRBJ2-7; TRBD1 matches at 8 bases. CDR1 SGHRS and CDR2 YFSETQ come from the germline V gene. The CDR3 runs to 14 residues. Trimming removed 2 bases from V and 5 bases from J; junction bases left unmatched: 6. The CDR3 sequence: CASSLGQGFHEQYF. CDR3 bases: TGCGCCAGCAGCTTAGGACAGGGCTTCCACGAGCAGTACTTC. Complete variable domain (other parts from reference TRBV5-1 and TRBJ2-7): KAGVTQTPRYLIKTRGQQVTLSCSPISGHRSVSWYQQTPGQGLQFLFEYFSETQRNKGNFPGRFSGRQFSNSRSEMNVSTLELGDSALYLCASSLGQGFHEQYFGPGTRLTVT.

This clone is a singleton in its sample. This chain joins TRBV3-1 (or the pseudogene TRBV3-2) and TRBJ1-4; tentative D call: TRBD1 (6 bases). The CDR3 loop spans 12 amino acids. Germline loops: CDR1 LGHDT, CDR2 YNNKEL (reference sequence). Trimming took off 5 bases at V and 13 bases at J, with 14 bases between the two ends. Here the CDR3 DNA reads TGTGCCAGCAGCGCCCCAGGGGAGATACTGTTTTTT. Translating it yields CASSAPGEILFF.

The chain joins TRBV5-1 to TRBJ2-7, with 12 bases aligning to TRBD1. The CDR3 contains 14 residues. Germline CDR1 reads SGHRS; CDR2 reads YFSETQ. After removal of 4 bases from V and 4 bases from J, the junction contained 3 bases not matched to a gene. The CDR3: CASSLGQGAYEQYF. Written as DNA, the CDR3 is TGCGCCAGCAGCCTGGGACAGGGGGCATACGAGCAGTACTTC.